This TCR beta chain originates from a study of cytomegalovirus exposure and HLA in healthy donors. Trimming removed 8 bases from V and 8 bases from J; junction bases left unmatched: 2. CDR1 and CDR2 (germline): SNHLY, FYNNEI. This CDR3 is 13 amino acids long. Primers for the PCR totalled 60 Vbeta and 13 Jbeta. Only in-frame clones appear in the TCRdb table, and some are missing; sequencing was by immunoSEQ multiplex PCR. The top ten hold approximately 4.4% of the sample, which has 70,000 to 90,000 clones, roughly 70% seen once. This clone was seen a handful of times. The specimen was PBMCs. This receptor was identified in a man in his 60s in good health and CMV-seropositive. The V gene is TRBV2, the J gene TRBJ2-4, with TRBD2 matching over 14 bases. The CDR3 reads CASGTSGRDIQYF. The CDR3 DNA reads TGTGCCAGCGGGACTAGCGGGAGAGACATTCAGTACTTC.